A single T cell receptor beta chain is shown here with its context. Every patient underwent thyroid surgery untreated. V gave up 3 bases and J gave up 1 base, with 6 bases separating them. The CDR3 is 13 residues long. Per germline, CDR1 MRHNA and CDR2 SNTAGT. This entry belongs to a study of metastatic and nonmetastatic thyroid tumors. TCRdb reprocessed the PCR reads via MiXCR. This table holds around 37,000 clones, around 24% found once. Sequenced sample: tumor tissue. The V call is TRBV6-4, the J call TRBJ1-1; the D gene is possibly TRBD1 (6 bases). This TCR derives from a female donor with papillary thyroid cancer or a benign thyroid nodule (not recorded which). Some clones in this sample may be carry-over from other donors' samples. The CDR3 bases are TGTGCCAGCAGTGAGGGGGCGAACACTGAAGCTTTCTTT. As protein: CASSEGANTEAFF.